This T cell receptor beta chain stems from a study of shared clonotypes between healthy human individuals. Assay: immunoSEQ multiplex PCR; the TCRdb copy retains only in-frame clones and omits some. The profile shows around 1,100,000 clones, 70% to 80% of them singletons. A word on this clone: Its cognate antigen is unknown.

Germline V gene lookup returns CDR1 SGHDT and CDR2 YYEEEE. This CDR3 contains 14 residues. V shed 6 bases and J shed 3 bases, with 16 bases lying between them. The study, taken as a whole, reports: Clonotype sharing among the donors was expected to vary with sequencing depth. The sole specimen, blood, was sampled, and tissue repertoires likely differ. On the whole, naive subsets had larger estimated richness than memory subsets had. Across a handful of donors, naive CD4 shared around 5%, naive CD8 approximately 3.5%, memory CD4 more than 2%, memory CD8 0.4% to 0.5%.

The V gene is TRBV5-6, the J gene TRBJ2-7, with D perhaps matching TRBD1 (6 bases). The material sequenced was memory CD4+ T cells from PBMCs. The subset denotes: CD45RA-negative fraction. The TCR comes from a man between 18 and 35 years old in good health. Some clones in this sample may be carry-over from other donors' samples. CDR3 amino acids: CASTLDRTLYEQYF. CDR3 sequence (DNA): TGTGCCAGCACCCTTGACAGGACACTCTACGAGCAGTACTTC.